The entry below gives a single T cell receptor beta chain sequence along with its context. This clonotype is termed large (0.1 to 1%). The antigen this receptor binds is unknown. Qualities for individual bases were not recorded, and no much larger clone is one base off. From a lookup of the germline V gene, CDR1 and CDR2 are MDHEN and SYDVKM. The CDR3 has 15 amino acids, counting the end cysteine and phenylalanine. Solely the CDR3 DNA is kept, with 45 bases framed from the first base. For this chain, trimming is 2 bases at the V end and 1 base at the J end, and the number of junction bases without a gene match is 1. A BD FACSAria II cell sorter was used to sort four subsets, defined by PD-1 and/or TIGIT, from live CD3+CD8+TCRalphabeta+ cells. Circulating CD8 T cells were sorted into four subsets by PD-1 and TIGIT expression to characterize their relevance to anti-PD-1 therapy response. Both TCR alpha and TCR beta chains were sequenced from each sorted CD8 T-cell subset. Peripheral blood was drawn before the first anti-PD-1 injection and after two and four injections. PBMCs were isolated immediately by Ficoll gradient centrifugation. Until use, PBMCs were stored frozen in liquid nitrogen in RPMI containing approximately 19% FCS and approximately 9.1% DMSO. After thawing, PBMCs were stained with a viability dye and with antibodies against CD3, CD8alpha, TCRalphabeta, PD-1 and TIGIT. Total RNA was extracted with the RNeasy Kit, and every sample reached a RIN above 7.

The entry originates in a study of circulating CD8 cells and anti-PD-1 response in melanoma (TCRdb year 2020). The study in broad terms: Patients received nivolumab intravenously at 3 mg/kg every 2 weeks. Patients with complete or partial responses were classified as responders; those with stable or progressive disease (RECIST v1.1) as non-responders. On on-treatment samples, PD-1 was detected using a biotinylated anti-human IgG4 antibody. The TCR repertoire analysis was performed on approximately 11 melanoma patients, comprising 7 non-responders and 4 responders. Of the 13 patients in the melanoma cohort, anti-PD-1 was received as first-line therapy by seven patients, and prior targeted therapy or immunotherapy had been received by six patients. Broad study findings and their caveats: The authors pointed out that the cohort included both treatment-naive and previously treated patients, and that this mix could influence the results. Because tumor material could not be accessed, tumor reactivity was instead assessed with peptide assays on expanded sorted subsets. Repertoires were largely private between subsets, with under 8% of TRB clonotypes shared at M1; sharing was highest between DPOS and TIGIT. The published TCR repertoire comparisons relied only on baseline and M1 samples from a small cohort that had few responders. Because material was limited, most experiments were generally run without replicates. Diversity was greatest in the DNEG repertoire, PD-1 and DPOS had similar and higher clonality, and TIGIT repertoires had the lowest diversity.

Sequencing was performed on a NextSeq 500. The QIAseq Immune Repertoire RNA Library Kit, Human TCR Panel, was used to prepare TCR libraries from roughly 15 ng of total RNA. TCR libraries were sequenced on an Illumina NextSeq with a Mid Output V2 kit, using asymmetric 261x41 paired-end reads. Each TCR library was diluted to about 3.8 nM, pooled, denatured and loaded at approximately 0.96 pM. As for how the authors treated the data: The QIAGEN GeneGlobe Data Analysis Center was used to process TCR FASTQ files, and downstream analysis was done in R 3.5.2. Clonality was calculated as one minus Shannon entropy normalized by the log of the number of unique productive sequences. For each subset, Fisher exact tests at 5% FDR were used to find TRA or TRB clonotypes whose abundance differed between baseline and M1. Differentially abundant clonotypes were grouped as emerging, expanding, contracting or non-expanding/contracting. Morisita's overlap index was used to measure how much repertoires overlapped between patients. TCRdb handled the public reads itself, with Q25 trimming in fastp and clone calling in MiXCR, and kept productive beta chains. Every entry covers one CDR3 protein and lists the most common genes and DNA from its rows. In this record, the V and J calls reflect TCRdb's handling and not the investigators' own analysis. The sample data list several hundred distinct CDR3 sequences, and around 8.3% of these were observed just once. Less than 40% of the sample is taken by the ten largest.

The TCR was taken from a human donor with melanoma. The chain employs TRBV28 and TRBJ2-2; TRBD1 aligns with 7 central bases. The source was CD8+ T cells from PBMCs, collected at baseline or after one month of anti-PD-1 therapy (not recorded which). Here is the DNA: TGTGCCAGCAGTTTAGGGACAGTGAACACCGGGGAGCTGTTTTTT. The resulting protein is CASSLGTVNTGELFF.